This entry concerns a single T cell receptor (beta chain). TCRdb recomputed calls from the RT-PCR reads with MiXCR, one row per CDR3 protein. The sample has roughly 960,000 distinct CDR3 sequences, more than 15% seen once; the top ten hold roughly 6.4%. Trimming took off 3 bases at V and 3 bases at J, with 9 bases between the two ends. The CDR3 totals 13 residues. Germline V gives CDR1 DFQATT, CDR2 SNEGSKA (reference sequence). The record originates from a study of patients and donors after allogeneic stem cell transplantation. Specimen: blood, either unsorted or a sorted T cell fraction (not recorded which). The V gene is TRBV20-1, the J gene TRBJ1-5; no definite D call. This receptor was obtained from a human donor who was either an allogeneic HSCT recipient or a stem cell or donor lymphocyte infusion donor (not recorded which). It is not recorded whose cells these are; they may come from a transplant donor. CDR3 sequence: CSASRNYNQPQHF. CDR3 sequence (DNA): TGCAGTGCTAGCCGGAATTACAATCAGCCCCAGCATTTT.